The 30 T cell receptor beta chains reported below all come from one sample, sequenced in a study of STAT5B mutations in CD4+ large granular lymphocyte leukemia. Profiled with immunoSEQ multiplex PCR; TCRdb holds only in-frame clones, not every one. This table holds approximately 32,000 clones, approximately 88% found once. Sequencing was done on a sample of CD4+ T cells from blood buffy coats. The receptors stem from a human donor in good health.

The chain carries TRBV6-5 and TRBJ1-5; D gene unclear. Germline V lookup: CDR1 MNHEY, CDR2 SVGAGI. The CDR3 extends over 14 amino acids. V lost 0 bases to trimming and J lost 9 bases, with 12 bases between them. CDR3 protein: CASSYSVSGPPQHF. Written as DNA, the CDR3 is TGTGCCAGCAGTTACTCGGTGTCCGGGCCGCCCCAGCATTTT.

The chain combines TRBV29-1 with TRBJ1-6; 8 bases match TRBD1. The germline V gene has CDR1 SQVTM and CDR2 ANQGSEA. V trimming: 7 bases; J trimming: 9 bases; junction bases outside the gene matches: 8. There are 13 residues in the CDR3. CDR3 DNA: TGCAGCGCCCGGACAGGGAGTTCTTCACCCCTCCACTTT. Amino acids: CSARTGSSSPLHF. The variable domain in full, with the rest retrieved from reference TRBV29-1 and TRBJ1-6, is SAVISQKPSRDICQRGTSLTIQCQVDSQVTMMFWYRQQPGQSLTLIATANQGSEATYESGFVIDKFPISRPNLTFSTLTVSNMSPEDSSIYLCSARTGSSSPLHFGNGTRLTVT.

A note on this clone: One end of the junction is discordant with germline, which a read error may explain. V and J are TRBV5-1 and TRBJ2-1, with a weak D call TRBD2 (6 bases). This CDR3 has 13 residues. Looked up from germline, CDR1 is SGHRS and CDR2 is YFSETQ. The CDR3 reads CASSLALEGRVLF. The DNA of the CDR3 is TGCGCCAGCAGCTTGGCCTTGGAGGGCAGGGTGCTCTTC.

This chain joins TRBV9 and TRBJ1-3; D unresolved. This CDR3 comprises 15 residues. Germline V gives CDR1 SGDLS, CDR2 YYNGEE. Trimming left V 5 bases short and J 1 base short, with 13 bases between. The CDR3: CASSSNSGSGNTIYF. DNA of the CDR3: TGTGCCAGCAGTTCTAACAGTGGGTCTGGAAACACCATATATTTT. The variable domain in full, with the rest retrieved from reference TRBV9 and TRBJ1-3, is DSGVTQTPKHLITATGQRVTLRCSPRSGDLSVYWYQQSLDQGLQFLIQYYNGEERAKGNILERFSAQQFPDLHSELNLSSLELGDSALYFCASSSNSGSGNTIYFGEGSWLTVV.

The chain has TRBV10-1 and TRBJ2-5, with D possibly matching TRBD2 (7 bases). V shed 4 bases and J shed 5 bases, with 14 bases lying between them. The germline V gene encodes CDR1 WNHNN and CDR2 SYGVQD (reference sequence). The CDR3 is 14 residues long. As DNA, the CDR3 is TGCGCCAGCAGTGGTTCGGGGGGCCGGGAGACCCAGTACTTC. This translates into CASSGSGGRETQYF.

The chain joins TRBV19 to TRBJ2-2; no definite D call. Germline values: CDR1 LNHDA, CDR2 SQIVND (reference sequence). Trimming removed 3 bases from V and 5 bases from J, with 7 bases in between. The CDR3 is 13 residues long. This CDR3 is CASSIYGTGELFF. The CDR3 region has the DNA TGTGCCAGTAGTATCTATGGGACCGGGGAGCTGTTTTTT. The entire variable domain, with the rest obtained from reference TRBV19 and TRBJ2-2, is as follows: DGGITQSPKYLFRKEGQNVTLSCEQNLNHDAMYWYRQDPGQGLRLIYYSQIVNDFQKGDIAEGYSVSREKKESFPLTVTSAQKNPTAFYLCASSIYGTGELFFGEGSRLTVL.

The V and J genes are TRBV5-6 and TRBJ2-7; D is tentatively TRBD1 or TRBD2 (5 bases each). V lost 0 bases and J 0 bases, leaving 13 bases between the germline ends. Per the germline V gene, CDR1 is SGHDT and CDR2 is YYEEEE. This CDR3 is built from 16 residues. The CDR3: CASSLGLGTTSYEQYF. CDR3 bases: TGTGCCAGCAGCTTGGGGCTGGGGACCACCTCCTACGAGCAGTACTTC.

This clone was picked up one time. The chain carries TRBV4-3 and TRBJ1-3; the D is unclear. Trimming stripped 0 bases from V and 4 bases from J, with 13 bases between. CDR1 LGHNA and CDR2 YSLEER come from the germline V gene. This CDR3 spans 16 amino acids. The CDR3 DNA reads as TGCGCCAGCAGCCAAGAGCCAGCGAACCTGGGAAACACCATATATTTT. Protein: CASSQEPANLGNTIYF.

The chain carries TRBV5-1 and TRBJ1-1, with D unclear. CDR3 size: 13 residues. Trimming removed 0 bases at V and 2 bases at J, with 5 bases between. The germline V gene has CDR1 SGHRS and CDR2 YFSETQ. CDR3 nucleotide sequence: TGCGCCAGCAGCTTGGCAGAAAACACTGAAGCTTTCTTT. It yields the protein CASSLAENTEAFF.

The chain combines TRBV5-1 with TRBJ1-2, with TRBD1 identical over 8 bases. V lost 4 bases to trimming and J lost 0 bases; unmatched junction nucleotides: 8. Per the germline V gene, CDR1 is SGHRS and CDR2 is YFSETQ. The CDR3 covers 16 residues. The CDR3 region is CASSNLTGGANYGYTF. The CDR3 coding sequence is TGCGCCAGCAGCAACCTAACAGGGGGAGCTAACTATGGCTACACCTTC.

This sequence joins TRBV20-1 and TRBJ2-5; no reliable D call. The V end was cut by 6 bases, the J end by 5 bases, with 10 bases between. The CDR3 sequence is 11 residues long. Germline V gene sequence: CDR1 DFQATT, CDR2 SNEGSKA (reference sequence). The CDR3: CSANPPETQYF. The CDR3 region has the DNA TGCAGTGCCAACCCCCCGGAGACCCAGTACTTC.

This chain links TRBV10-2 with TRBJ2-7; 7 bases line up with TRBD2. Germline values: CDR1 WSHSY, CDR2 SAAADI. CDR3 size: 15 residues. The V gene end was trimmed by 3 bases and the J gene end by 2 bases; junction bases not matched to a gene: 7. The CDR3 nucleotides read TGCGCCAGCAGTGATGTCGGGACTATCCCCTACGAGCAGTACTTC. Encoded protein: CASSDVGTIPYEQYF.

This chain joins TRBV2 and TRBJ1-6; perhaps TRBD1 as D (5 bases). The CDR3 covers 13 residues. CDR1 is SNHLY and CDR2 is FYNNEI in the germline V gene. The ends were cut back, 2 bases at V and 9 bases at J, with 8 bases in the middle. For the CDR3, the DNA is TGTGCCAGCAGTGAATCAGGGCTTTCACCCCTCCACTTT. This codes for CASSESGLSPLHF. Combining the CDR3 with reference TRBV2 and TRBJ1-6 gives the whole variable domain EPEVTQTPSHQVTQMGQEVILRCVPISNHLYFYWYRQILGQKVEFLVSFYNNEISEKSEIFDDQFSVERPDGSNFTLKIRSTKLEDSAMYFCASSESGLSPLHFGNGTRLTVT.

V gene TRBV11-2 combines with J gene TRBJ1-1, with D possibly TRBD1 on 5 matching bases. This CDR3 is 13 amino acids long. Germline values: CDR1 SGHAT, CDR2 FQNNGV. Trimming cost V 3 bases and J 3 bases, with 8 bases left between them. As DNA, the CDR3 is TGTGCCAGCAGCTTCACGGGGGACACTGAAGCTTTCTTT. Its protein product is CASSFTGDTEAFF.

The genes are TRBV28 and TRBJ2-2; no clear D. Looked up from germline, CDR1 is MDHEN and CDR2 is SYDVKM. CDR3 length equals 17 residues. Deletions cut 10 bases from V and 1 base from J, with 22 bases between. The CDR3 sequence: CATKGLRASMNTGELFF. The CDR3 DNA sequence: TGTGCCACCAAGGGATTAAGGGCCTCAATGAACACCGGGGAGCTGTTTTTT.

CDR3 region: CASNKDRGTDTQYF. In DNA, the CDR3 is TGTGCCAGCAATAAAGACAGGGGGACAGATACGCAGTATTTT. The chain recombines TRBV27 with TRBJ2-3; the match to TRBD1 covers 9 bases. CDR1 MNHEY and CDR2 SMNVEV come from the germline V gene (reference sequence). Losses at the gene ends were 7 bases for V and 3 bases for J; bases not matched to a gene: 5. CDR3 length: 14 residues.

The chain has TRBV19 and TRBJ2-6, with 8 bases aligning to TRBD2. The CDR3 extends over 14 amino acids. V lost 10 bases and J lost 4; bases outside the gene matches: 6. Germline assignment: CDR1 LNHDA and CDR2 SQIVND (reference sequence). The CDR3 protein is CATGAGAGANVLTF. The CDR3 bases are TGTGCCACTGGAGCGGGGGCCGGGGCCAACGTCCTGACTTTC.

The CDR3 DNA reads as TGTGCCAGCTCACCCAGTGGGAACTCTGGAAACACCATATATTTT. Translated: CASSPSGNSGNTIYF. This sequence joins TRBV18 and TRBJ1-3; D gene unclear. CDR1 is KGHSH, CDR2 LQKENI, per germline. The CDR3 runs to 15 residues. With 3 bases removed from V and 0 bases from J, the gap between germline ends came to 9 bases.

This clone appeared once. This chain links TRBV19 with TRBJ1-1; 7 nucleotides match TRBD1. Trimming removed 6 bases from V and 13 bases from J; junction bases left unmatched: 14. This CDR3 has 13 amino acids. The V gene's germline CDR1 is LNHDA and CDR2 SQIVND (reference sequence). CDR3 in amino acids: CASRERQGLKYFF. The DNA for the CDR3 is TGTGCCAGTAGAGAGAGACAGGGACTGAAGTATTTCTTT.

This chain links TRBV5-1 with TRBJ2-1; D gene uncertain. Germline V gene data show CDR1 as SGHRS and CDR2 as YFSETQ. CDR3 length equals 12 residues. V lost 7 bases and J 0 bases, leaving 5 bases between the germline ends. The CDR3 reads CASWVSYNEQFF. For the CDR3, the DNA is TGCGCCAGCTGGGTCTCCTACAATGAGCAGTTCTTC.

The chain combines TRBV5-8 with TRBJ2-4; 12 bases align to TRBD1. Germline V lookup: CDR1 SGHTS, CDR2 YDEGEE. The CDR3 is made up of 15 amino acids. Trimming at V came to 0 bases and at J to 9 bases, leaving 4 bases not matched to a gene. DNA for the CDR3: TGTGCCAGCAGCTTGGTGGGACAGGGGGCAGGCATTCAGTACTTC. Its translation is CASSLVGQGAGIQYF.

This rearrangement joins TRBV19 to TRBJ2-7; D is possibly TRBD1 (5 bases). V was shortened by 10 bases and J by 5 bases, with 21 bases between the two germline ends. The germline CDR1 and CDR2 sequences are LNHDA and SQIVND (reference sequence). This CDR3 has 14 residues. The CDR3 sequence is CATARTLGLHEQYF. CDR3 DNA: TGTGCCACCGCGCGGACCCTGGGGCTCCACGAGCAGTACTTC.

The chain combines TRBV29-1 with TRBJ2-2; D uncertain. Trimming removed 5 bases at V and 0 bases at J, with 7 bases between. The CDR3 is 13 residues long. From germline, CDR1 is SQVTM and CDR2 ANQGSEA. The CDR3 DNA follows: TGCAGCGTTCCAGCCCCGAACACCGGGGAGCTGTTTTTT. This gives the protein CSVPAPNTGELFF.

The chain joins TRBV5-6 to TRBJ2-5; D is unresolved. The germline V gene has CDR1 SGHDT and CDR2 YYEEEE. The germline V and J ends were trimmed by 1 base and 2 bases, with 6 bases remaining between them. The CDR3 contains 13 residues. CDR3 sequence reads: CASSLPGQETQYF. CDR3 nucleotide sequence: TGTGCCAGCAGCTTGCCAGGACAAGAGACCCAGTACTTC.

The chain has TRBV10-3 and TRBJ1-5; TRBD1 aligns across 8 bases. The CDR3 is 14 residues long. Looked up from germline, CDR1 is ENHRY and CDR2 is SYGVKD. The V and J ends lost 4 bases and 9 bases, in that order; junction bases with no gene match: 8. CDR3: CAISGGQAGGPQHF. The DNA for the CDR3 is TGTGCCATCAGTGGGGGACAGGCGGGGGGGCCCCAGCATTTT.

The CDR3 bases are TGTGCCAGCGCCCGGACAGAACGAAGTACTGAAGCTTTCTTT. Encoded protein: CASARTERSTEAFF. This chain connects TRBV18 to TRBJ1-1, with D possibly TRBD1 on 6 matching bases. Germline V gene sequence: CDR1 KGHSH, CDR2 LQKENI. The V end was cut by 8 bases, the J end by 5 bases, with 18 bases between. This CDR3 is built from 14 residues.

This clone was found once. The rearrangement uses TRBV19 and TRBJ1-1; 8 nucleotides align to TRBD1. Germline CDR1 is LNHDA and CDR2 is SQIVND (reference sequence). Trimming at V came to 5 bases and at J to 3 bases, leaving 8 bases not matched to a gene. The CDR3 covers 15 residues. The CDR3 nucleotides read TGTGCCAGTAGTTCTAGACAGGGGAGGGACACTGAAGCTTTCTTT. As protein: CASSSRQGRDTEAFF.

The genes are TRBV6-6 and TRBJ2-3; unclear D gene. The V end lost 7 bases, the J end lost 0 bases, and 5 bases lay between the germline ends. Per germline, CDR1 MNHNY and CDR2 SVGAGI (reference sequence). The CDR3 spans 12 residues. CDR3 in DNA: TGTGCCAGCACCGATAGCACAGATACGCAGTATTTT. It yields the protein CASTDSTDTQYF.

The V gene is TRBV5-1, the J gene TRBJ1-5; D gene unclear. Germline assignment: CDR1 SGHRS and CDR2 YFSETQ. Trimming shortened V by 0 bases and J by 5 bases, and 12 bases separated the two germline ends. The CDR3 spans 15 residues. CDR3 loop: CASSLVAGLDQPQHF. CDR3 nucleotide sequence: TGCGCCAGCAGCTTGGTGGCAGGACTCGATCAGCCCCAGCATTTT.

This chain connects TRBV6-5 to TRBJ1-2, with 7 nucleotides matching TRBD1. In germline, CDR1 is MNHEY, CDR2 SVGAGI. This CDR3 is 15 amino acids long. The V segment lost 5 bases and the J segment 6 bases; nucleotides outside the gene matches: 12. The CDR3 sequence is CASSRTKGAPDGYTF. CDR3 coding DNA: TGTGCCAGCAGTAGAACTAAGGGGGCGCCGGATGGCTACACCTTC.